Presented here are 19 T cell receptor beta chains from one specimen sequenced in a study of T cell repertoires in cytomegalovirus infection. No cognate antigen is known for these TCRs. MiXCR, applied by TCRdb to the reads, yields one record per CDR3 protein. The data show roughly 990,000 distinct CDR3 sequences, around a third seen once. Here the sequenced sample was cultured CD8+ T cells from PBMCs, taken from culture after CMV antigen stimulation. The source of these receptors is a human donor in good health (CMV status not recorded). Some clones in this sample may be carry-over from other donors' samples.

The CDR3 protein is CASSLFYQPREPSSGNTIYF. The CDR3 region has the DNA TGTGCCAGCAGTTTATTTTATCAACCAAGGGAGCCTAGCTCTGGAAACACCATATATTTT. The chain recombines TRBV28 with TRBJ1-3; no reliable D call. This CDR3 region has 20 residues. V lost 1 base, J lost 0 bases, and 22 bases lay in between. The germline V gene encodes CDR1 MDHEN and CDR2 SYDVKM. The full variable domain, rest sourced from reference TRBV28 and TRBJ1-3, is DVKVTQSSRYLVKRTGEKVFLECVQDMDHENMFWYRQDPGLGLRLIYFSYDVKMKEKGDIPEGYSVSREKKERFSLILESASTNQTSMYLCASSLFYQPREPSSGNTIYFGEGSWLTVV.

This clonotype was recorded at least ten times. V is TRBV19 and J is TRBJ1-1; no definite D call. V was pared by 0 bases and J by 3 bases, with 11 bases between. CDR1 is LNHDA and CDR2 is SQIVND in the germline V gene (reference sequence). This CDR3 is 15 amino acids long. The CDR3: CASSIDEGWDTEAFF. The CDR3 DNA reads as TGTGCCAGTAGTATAGATGAGGGATGGGACACTGAAGCTTTCTTT.

This clonotype was detected only a few times. The chain couples TRBV11-3 to TRBJ2-1; a weak D match, TRBD2 (7 bases). CDR1 is SGHNT and CDR2 is YENEEA in the germline V gene. This CDR3 contains 15 residues. Trimming left V 4 bases short and J 3 bases short, with 13 bases between. CDR3 coding DNA: TGTGCCAGCAGCTCACGGGGGGCTGACTACAATGAGCAGTTCTTC. Its protein product is CASSSRGADYNEQFF. Full variable domain (remainder filled in from reference TRBV11-3 and TRBJ2-1): EAGVVQSPRYKIIEKKQPVAFWCNPISGHNTLYWYLQNLGQGPELLIRYENEEAVDDSQLPKDRFSAERLKGVDSTLKIQPAELGDSAVYLCASSSRGADYNEQFFGPGTRLTVL.

This clonotype was detected many times. The J gene is TRBJ1-1, the V gene TRBV6-1; D not certain. Looked up from germline, CDR1 is MNHNS and CDR2 is SASEGT. This CDR3 is 16 amino acids long. Trimming took 5 bases from V and 2 from J, leaving 18 bases between them. CDR3 coding DNA: TGTGCCAGCAGTTATAGCGTGGGCAGAACCAACACTGAAGCTTTCTTT. Protein product: CASSYSVGRTNTEAFF.

V and J are TRBV4-2 and TRBJ2-1; 14 nucleotides agree with TRBD2. The CDR3 runs 16 residues. V was pared by 1 base and J by 7 bases, with 3 bases of the junction left unmatched. Germline loops: CDR1 LGHNA, CDR2 YNFKEQ. CDR3 DNA sequence: TGTGCCAGCAGCCAAGGGACTAGCGGGGGGATGAATGAGCAGTTCTTC. Protein product: CASSQGTSGGMNEQFF.

The gene calls are TRBV20-1 and TRBJ2-7; D is perhaps TRBD2 (6 bases). The V and J ends lost 6 bases and 0 bases respectively, with 18 bases between them. The germline V gene encodes CDR1 DFQATT and CDR2 SNEGSKA (reference sequence). The CDR3 loop spans 15 amino acids. The CDR3 reads CSALPRGLPSYEQYV. CDR3 sequence (DNA): TGCAGTGCACTACCCCGGGGACTGCCCTCCTACGAGCAGTACGTC.

This clonotype appeared a few times. This chain connects TRBV6-5 to TRBJ2-7; D gene uncertain. Germline V lookup: CDR1 MNHEY, CDR2 SVGAGI. Deletions cut 1 base from V and 2 bases from J, with 9 bases between. The CDR3 has 14 amino acids. For the CDR3, the DNA is TGTGCCAGCAGTTACTGGGGTGAGACCTACGAGCAGTACTTC. Its translation: CASSYWGETYEQYF.

This clonotype was counted at least ten times. The V gene is TRBV12-5, the J gene TRBJ2-1, with 8 positions matching TRBD1. After removal of 10 bases from V and 4 bases from J, the junction contained 6 bases not matched to a gene. The germline V gene encodes CDR1 LGHNT and CDR2 FRNRAP. CDR3 length: 13 residues. Here the CDR3 reads CATEQGAYNEQFF. CDR3 bases: TGTGCTACCGAGCAGGGGGCGTACAATGAGCAGTTCTTC.

Concerning this clonotype itself: Because it lacks the conserved phenylalanine or tryptophan at the end, this CDR3 is likely a read error. The chain recombines TRBV7-9 with TRBJ1-1; D call uncertain. Deletions cut 5 bases from V and 4 bases from J, with 8 bases between. There are 12 residues in the CDR3. CDR1 and CDR2 from the germline V gene are SEHNR and FQNEAQ (reference sequence). The CDR3: CASSDRATEAFS. The CDR3 DNA sequence: TGTGCCAGCAGCGACCGGGCCACTGAAGCTTTCTCT.

This chain uses TRBV6-8 with TRBJ2-1; 7 nucleotides match TRBD1. The germline gives CDR1 MNHGY, CDR2 SAAAGT. The length of the CDR3 is 13 residues. V shed 7 bases, J shed 7 bases, and the junction held 7 bases outside the gene matches. The CDR3 DNA is TGTGCCAGCATGCTGACAGGGTTAAATGAGCAGTTCTTC. It codes for CASMLTGLNEQFF.

The chain couples TRBV5-5 to TRBJ2-3; TRBD1 agrees at 9 bases. Germline loops: CDR1 SGHKS, CDR2 YYEKEE (reference sequence). This CDR3 is 17 amino acids long. The trim removed 0 bases at V and 2 bases at J, leaving 7 bases unmatched. The CDR3 spells CASSLVVDRGPTDTQYF. The CDR3, as DNA: TGTGCCAGCAGCTTGGTAGTGGACAGGGGTCCCACAGATACGCAGTATTTT.

This chain connects TRBV15 to TRBJ2-7; D is unresolved. The V end was cut by 6 bases, the J end by 4 bases, with 16 bases between. The CDR3 runs 14 residues. Germline V gene data show CDR1 as LNHNV and CDR2 as YYDKDF (reference sequence). The CDR3 spells CATSPELGSYEQYV. The CDR3, as DNA: TGTGCCACCAGTCCCGAGTTGGGATCTTACGAGCAGTACGTC.

This rearrangement joins TRBV14 to TRBJ1-2, with D uncertain. The CDR3 is 15 amino acids. In germline, CDR1 is SGHDN, CDR2 FVKESK. Trimming removed 0 bases from V and 7 bases from J, with 15 bases in between. DNA for the CDR3: TGTGCCAGCAGCCAAGATATAGGCGCCTTATTTGGCTACACCTTC. This translates into CASSQDIGALFGYTF.

For the CDR3, the DNA is TGTGCCAGCAGCTTCGAGGGGGGCGATCCCAGCACAGATACGCAGTATTTT. Translated, it gives CASSFEGGDPSTDTQYF. V is TRBV7-8 and J is TRBJ2-3; D is tentatively TRBD1 or TRBD2 (6 bases each). Trimming pared 3 bases from V and 0 bases from J, leaving 16 bases between. The V gene's germline CDR1 is SGHVS and CDR2 FQNEAQ. There are 17 residues in the CDR3.

The genes are TRBV7-8 and TRBJ1-4; D uncertain. Germline V gives CDR1 SGHVS, CDR2 FQNEAQ. The CDR3 totals 15 residues. The germline V and J ends were trimmed by 1 base and 3 bases, with 9 bases remaining between them. The CDR3 DNA is TGTGCCAGCAGCTTAGGACCCGGGCCTAATGAAAAACTGTTTTTT. Its translation is CASSLGPGPNEKLFF. The variable domain in full, with the rest retrieved from reference TRBV7-8 and TRBJ1-4, is GAGVSQSPRYKVAKRGQDVALRCDPISGHVSLFWYQQALGQGPEFLTYFQNEAQLDKSGLPSDRFFAERPEGSVSTLKIQRTQQEDSAVYLCASSLGPGPNEKLFFGSGTQLSVL.

Notes on this clonotype: A much larger clonotype is one base distant, so this may be a read error. This chain uses TRBV7-4 with TRBJ2-6; a weak D match, TRBD1 (6 bases). Germline loops: CDR1 SGHVT, CDR2 SQSDAQ. This CDR3 comprises 15 residues. CDR3 protein: CANSLGGSGANVLTF. As DNA, the CDR3 is TGTGCCAACAGCTTAGGGGGCTCTGGGGCCAACGTCCTGACTTTC.

This clonotype was detected only once. The J gene is TRBJ2-7, the V gene TRBV5-1; D is possibly TRBD2 (7 bases). The CDR3 covers 14 residues. With 4 bases removed from V and 2 bases from J, the gap between germline ends came to 13 bases. Germline CDR1 reads SGHRS; CDR2 reads YFSETQ. CDR3 DNA sequence: TGCGCCAGCAGCCCGGGGGAGGGGGCCTACGAGCAGTACGTC. Amino acids: CASSPGEGAYEQYV.

This clonotype was seen a handful of times. This chain joins TRBV27 and TRBJ1-2; D is undetermined. CDR3 length: 14 amino acids. V gave up 3 bases and J gave up 2 bases, with 10 bases separating them. CDR1 is MNHEY, CDR2 SMNVEV, per germline (reference sequence). Here the CDR3 DNA reads TGTGCCAGCAGTTTTGGGTCCATAAACTATGGCTACACCTTC. The encoded protein is CASSFGSINYGYTF.

CDR3 residues: CASSVGGTGYTGELFF. The CDR3 nucleotides are TGTGCCAGCAGCGTAGGGGGGACAGGTTACACCGGGGAGCTGTTTTTT. J is TRBJ2-2 and V is TRBV9; 8 positions agree with TRBD1. CDR1 SGDLS and CDR2 YYNGEE come from the germline V gene. J was trimmed by 3 bases and V by 0 bases; bases with no gene match: 4. The CDR3 runs to 16 residues. Together with reference TRBV9 and TRBJ2-2, the CDR3 gives the full variable domain: DSGVTQTPKHLITATGQRVTLRCSPRSGDLSVYWYQQSLDQGLQFLIQYYNGEERAKGNILERFSAQQFPDLHSELNLSSLELGDSALYFCASSVGGTGYTGELFFGEGSRLTVL.